The present T cell receptor beta chain was sequenced within a study of T cell changes during pregnancy in multiple sclerosis. Profiling relied on immunoSEQ multiplex PCR, and the TCRdb table lists in-frame clones only, not all of them. The sample has fewer than 85,000 clones, around 90% seen once. The CDR3 runs to 14 residues. Germline CDR1 is KGHSH and CDR2 is LQKENI. The V end lost 3 bases, the J end lost 3 bases, and 8 bases lay between the germline ends. V and J are TRBV18 and TRBJ1-4; D is unresolved. The sequenced sample was peripheral blood, obtained in the first trimester of pregnancy. The clonotype originates from a female donor in good health, enrolled as a control in a pregnancy study. Here the CDR3 reads CASSPDSPNEKLFF. For the CDR3, the DNA is TGTGCCAGCTCACCTGACTCACCTAATGAAAAACTGTTTTTT.